These 9 T cell receptor beta chains share one sample of origin, sequenced in a study of cytomegalovirus exposure and HLA in healthy donors. The protocol was immunoSEQ multiplex PCR, while the TCRdb copy is restricted to in-frame clones and leaves out a portion. The repertoire holds 200,000 to 250,000 clones, roughly 83% seen once, with over 12% in the top ten. Sequencing input: PBMCs. These TCRs come from a woman between 25 and 40 years old in good health and CMV-seropositive.

V and J are TRBV5-6 and TRBJ2-2; D gene ambiguous. The CDR3 runs 12 residues. V was clipped by 1 base and J by 5 bases, with 3 bases between them. Germline V lookup: CDR1 SGHDT, CDR2 YYEEEE. The CDR3 reads CASSLSTGELFF. The CDR3 nucleotides read TGTGCCAGCAGCTTGTCTACCGGGGAGCTGTTTTTT.

The gene calls are TRBV5-1 and TRBJ2-7, with 7 positions matching TRBD1. There are 15 residues in the CDR3. Losses at the gene ends were 0 bases for V and 0 bases for J; bases not matched to a gene: 3. Germline loops: CDR1 SGHRS, CDR2 YFSETQ. CDR3 residues: CASSLDPGGSYEQYF. Here the CDR3 DNA reads TGCGCCAGCAGCTTGGACCCAGGGGGCTCCTACGAGCAGTACTTC.

This clone was seen once. Different DNA sequences within this sample yield the same CDR3. The chain carries TRBV15 and TRBJ2-7; 13 nucleotides match TRBD2. Germline V lookup: CDR1 LNHNV, CDR2 YYDKDF (reference sequence). The CDR3 is 15 amino acids. The ends lost 1 base at V and 4 bases at J; junction bases unmatched: 1. This CDR3 reads CATSRGTSGSYEQYF. Here the CDR3 DNA reads TGTGCCACCAGCAGAGGGACTAGCGGGAGTTACGAGCAGTACTTC.

V usage is TRBV6-1 and J usage is TRBJ2-5; 7 positions agree with TRBD1. Losses at the gene ends were 4 bases for V and 3 bases for J; bases not matched to a gene: 5. The germline gives CDR1 MNHNS, CDR2 SASEGT. The CDR3 has 14 amino acids. The CDR3 coding sequence is TGTGCCAGCAGTGCCGCAGGGGGTGAAGAGACCCAGTACTTC. It translates to CASSAAGGEETQYF.

This clone came up a few times. This sequence joins TRBV5-1 and TRBJ2-3, with 8 positions matching TRBD2. With V trimmed by 2 bases and J by 4 bases, 9 bases remained unmatched. There are 16 residues in the CDR3. Germline V gene sequence: CDR1 SGHRS, CDR2 YFSETQ. The CDR3: CASSFAGTSIADTQYF. In nucleotides, the CDR3 is TGCGCCAGCAGCTTCGCCGGGACTAGTATCGCAGATACGCAGTATTTT. The variable domain in full, completed from reference TRBV5-1 and TRBJ2-3, reads KAGVTQTPRYLIKTRGQQVTLSCSPISGHRSVSWYQQTPGQGLQFLFEYFSETQRNKGNFPGRFSGRQFSNSRSEMNVSTLELGDSALYLCASSFAGTSIADTQYFGPGTRLTVL.

This chain links TRBV11-3 with TRBJ2-7, with D unresolved. The CDR3 extends over 12 amino acids. V was cut by 5 bases and J by 4 bases, with 9 bases left in between. CDR1 SGHNT and CDR2 YENEEA come from the germline V gene. For the CDR3, the DNA is TGTGCCAGCAGCCCGACTGGGTACGAGCAGTACTTC. It is translated as CASSPTGYEQYF.

The chain is built from TRBV27 and TRBJ1-2; D remains ambiguous. Germline V gives CDR1 MNHEY, CDR2 SMNVEV (reference sequence). V was trimmed by 9 bases and J by 4 bases, leaving 18 bases between them. This CDR3 comprises 14 residues. CDR3 DNA sequence: TGTGCCAGTGTTCCCCCCCCGGAGGTCTATGGCTACACCTTC. It translates to CASVPPPEVYGYTF.

V and J are TRBV7-9 and TRBJ1-2, with 10 bases identical to TRBD1. Germline lookup yields CDR1 SEHNR and CDR2 FQNEAQ (reference sequence). The CDR3 contains 17 residues. The V gene end was trimmed by 0 bases and the J gene end by 3 bases; junction bases not matched to a gene: 7. The CDR3 here is CASSLATTGGDYYGYTF. Written as DNA, the CDR3 is TGTGCCAGCAGCTTAGCTACGACAGGGGGCGACTACTATGGCTACACCTTC.

The CDR3 spells CASTQDRGTDTQYF. The CDR3 nucleotides read TGCGCCAGCACCCAGGACAGAGGCACAGATACGCAGTATTTT. J is TRBJ2-3 and V is TRBV5-1; D is possibly TRBD1 (6 bases). Trimming cost V 6 bases and J 1 base, with 12 bases left between them. Germline-derived CDR1 and CDR2 are SGHRS and YFSETQ. The CDR3 is 14 residues long.